This T cell receptor (beta chain) was sequenced for a study of blood T cell repertoires in COVID-19. Overall study: Samples taken during acute and convalescent COVID-19 were collected in the United States, Italy and Spain. T cells, B-cell-depleted T cells, or PBMCs supplied cDNA or gDNA.

The table came from immunoSEQ multiplex PCR; TCRdb's copy has only in-frame clones and leaves some out. The top ten clones hold around 2.3% of a sample with 90,000 to 150,000 clones, over 75% of them seen once. The CDR3 consists of 16 residues. V gave up 4 bases and J gave up 3 bases, with 18 bases separating them. Germline V gene lookup returns CDR1 PRHDT and CDR2 FYEKMQ (reference sequence). The chain employs TRBV13 and TRBJ2-5; perhaps TRBD2 as D (7 bases). The clonotype was recovered from a man aged 50-59 years with acute or convalescent COVID-19. Sequences were obtained from peripheral blood. The CDR3 DNA sequence: TGTGCCAGCAGCTCAAGAGGGGGGGCCACTAAAGAGACCCAGTACTTC. Its translation: CASSSRGGATKETQYF.